The 12 T cell receptor beta chains reported below all come from one sample, sequenced in a study of Graves' ophthalmopathy and Graves' hyperthyroidism. For repertoire sequencing, the TCR beta CDR3 regions were amplified from RNA transcripts. HTBI primers primed a first-round RT-PCR, and a second-round multiplex PCR followed. TCRdb analysed the multiplex PCR reads with MiXCR anew, one entry per CDR3 protein. The sample carries hundreds of thousands of distinct CDR3 sequences, roughly 39% recorded once. Sequencing was performed on peripheral blood. The receptors were sampled from an adult man with Graves' ophthalmopathy.

This clonotype was observed many times. The CDR3 nucleotides read TGTGCCAGCAGCGTAGCGGGGAGGTGGGAAGAGACCCAGTACTTC. It translates to CASSVAGRWEETQYF. This chain links TRBV9 with TRBJ2-5; TRBD2 is a possible D gene (6 bases). Germline V gene data show CDR1 as SGDLS and CDR2 as YYNGEE. Trimming took off 0 bases at V and 3 bases at J, with 12 bases between the two ends. The CDR3 extends over 15 amino acids.

The chain is built from TRBV29-1 and TRBJ1-1; possibly TRBD1 for D (5 bases). The germline V and J ends were trimmed by 3 bases and 5 bases, with 13 bases remaining between them. Germline V gene lookup returns CDR1 SQVTM and CDR2 ANQGSEA. The CDR3 has 13 residues. CDR3 sequence (DNA): TGCAGCGTTGACCTGGGGGGTCGAACTGAAGCTTTCTTT. Translated: CSVDLGGRTEAFF. Drawing the rest from reference TRBV29-1 and TRBJ1-1, the complete variable domain is SAVISQKPSRDICQRGTSLTIQCQVDSQVTMMFWYRQQPGQSLTLIATANQGSEATYESGFVIDKFPISRPNLTFSTLTVSNMSPEDSSIYLCSVDLGGRTEAFFGQGTRLTVV.

This clonotype was counted once. The junction shows a germline mismatch at one end, possibly a read error. The chain's CDR3 is CASSEAERVVNNEQYF. For the CDR3, the DNA is TGTGCCAGCAGTGAAGCGGAACGGGTGGTAAACAATGAGCAGTACTTC. The chain combines TRBV24-1 with TRBJ2-7; D possibly corresponds to TRBD2 (5 bases). This CDR3 is built from 16 residues. The germline CDR1 and CDR2 sequences are KGHDR and SFDVKD.

The chain carries TRBV11-2 and TRBJ2-7; the match to TRBD2 covers 9 bases. CDR1 and CDR2 from the germline V gene are SGHAT and FQNNGV. The CDR3 totals 15 residues. The V and J ends lost 0 bases and 7 bases, in that order; junction bases with no gene match: 7. The CDR3, as DNA: TGTGCCAGCAGCTTAGACAGACTAGCGGATACGGAGCAGTACTTC. This sequence encodes CASSLDRLADTEQYF.

This clonotype has a single count. The chain links TRBV2 to TRBJ1-5, with D hard to call. Germline values: CDR1 SNHLY, CDR2 FYNNEI. The CDR3 has 13 residues. Trimming pared 2 bases from V and 11 bases from J, leaving 13 bases between. In DNA, the CDR3 is TGTGCCAGCAGTGAATTTAACGCTAGAACCCAGCATTTT. Protein sequence: CASSEFNARTQHF.

This clonotype showed up many times. V is TRBV7-3 and J is TRBJ1-1, with 8 bases matching TRBD1. The J segment lost 0 bases and the V segment lost 2 bases, leaving 2 bases of the junction unmatched. Germline CDR1 SGHTA, CDR2 FQGTGA. This CDR3 has 15 amino acids. CDR3: CASSLAGGLNTEAFF. The CDR3 DNA reads as TGTGCCAGCAGCTTAGCAGGGGGCCTGAACACTGAAGCTTTCTTT.

Many counts were recorded for this clonotype. V gene TRBV29-1 combines with J gene TRBJ2-2, with 7 bases lining up with TRBD1. Germline V gene lookup returns CDR1 SQVTM and CDR2 ANQGSEA. V lost 7 bases to trimming and J lost 4 bases; unmatched junction nucleotides: 3. The CDR3 has 12 residues. The CDR3, as DNA: TGCAGCGCACAGGGGCTCACCGGGGAGCTGTTTTTT. Translated, it gives CSAQGLTGELFF.

The J gene is TRBJ1-4, the V gene TRBV2; D perhaps matches TRBD1 (5 bases). The CDR3 totals 15 residues. Germline V gene sequence: CDR1 SNHLY, CDR2 FYNNEI. The V end lost 6 bases, the J end lost 4 bases, and 15 bases lay between the germline ends. CDR3 region: CASSQEGRGNEKLFF. In nucleotides, the CDR3 is TGTGCCAGCAGCCAAGAAGGAAGGGGTAATGAAAAACTGTTTTTT.

With respect to this clonotype: A much larger clone differs from this one at a single base, so this may be a read error. Written as DNA, the CDR3 is TGTGCCAGCAGCTTGTGTCTGGACCAGCAGTACTTC. It yields the protein CASSLCLDQQYF. The chain combines TRBV7-9 with TRBJ2-7; no definite D call. This CDR3 region has 12 residues. Germline assignment: CDR1 SEHNR and CDR2 FQNEAQ (reference sequence). V lost 3 bases, J lost 8 bases, and 11 bases lay in between.

This clonotype was counted many times. J is TRBJ1-2 and V is TRBV20-1, with D uncertain. The CDR3 has 12 amino acids. V lost 5 bases to trimming and J lost 4 bases, with 11 bases between them. Germline CDR1 is DFQATT and CDR2 is SNEGSKA (reference sequence). The CDR3: CSALEDGYGYTF. For the CDR3, the DNA is TGCAGTGCTTTAGAGGACGGCTATGGCTACACCTTC.

This clonotype has at least ten counts. The chain combines TRBV25-1 with TRBJ1-4; D gene ambiguous. Germline CDR1 MGHDK, CDR2 SYGVNS. The V and J ends lost 9 bases and 6 bases respectively, with 14 bases between them. This CDR3 region has 13 residues. CDR3 bases: TGTGCCAGTAGGACGGACTTTTATGAAAAACTGTTTTTT. Encoded protein: CASRTDFYEKLFF.

This clonotype was seen many times. The V gene is TRBV20-1, the J gene TRBJ1-5, with D possibly matching TRBD1 (6 bases). The CDR3 is made up of 15 amino acids. The V gene's germline CDR1 is DFQATT and CDR2 SNEGSKA (reference sequence). V was trimmed by 6 bases and J by 5 bases, leaving 20 bases between them. The CDR3 region is CSAGARGPAYQPQHF. The CDR3 nucleotides are TGCAGTGCGGGCGCCAGGGGACCAGCATATCAGCCCCAGCATTTT.